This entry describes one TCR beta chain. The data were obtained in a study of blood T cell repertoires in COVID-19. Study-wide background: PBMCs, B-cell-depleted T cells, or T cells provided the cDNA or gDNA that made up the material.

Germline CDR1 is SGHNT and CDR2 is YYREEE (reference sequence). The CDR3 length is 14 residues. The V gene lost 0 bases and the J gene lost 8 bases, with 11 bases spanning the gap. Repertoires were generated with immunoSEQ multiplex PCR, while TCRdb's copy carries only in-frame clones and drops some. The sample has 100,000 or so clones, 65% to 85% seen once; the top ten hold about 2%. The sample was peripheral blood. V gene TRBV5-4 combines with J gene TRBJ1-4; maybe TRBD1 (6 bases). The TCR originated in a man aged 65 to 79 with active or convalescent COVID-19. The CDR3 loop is CASSLDRAREKLFF. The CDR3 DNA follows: TGTGCCAGCAGCTTGGACAGGGCGAGGGAAAAACTGTTTTTT.